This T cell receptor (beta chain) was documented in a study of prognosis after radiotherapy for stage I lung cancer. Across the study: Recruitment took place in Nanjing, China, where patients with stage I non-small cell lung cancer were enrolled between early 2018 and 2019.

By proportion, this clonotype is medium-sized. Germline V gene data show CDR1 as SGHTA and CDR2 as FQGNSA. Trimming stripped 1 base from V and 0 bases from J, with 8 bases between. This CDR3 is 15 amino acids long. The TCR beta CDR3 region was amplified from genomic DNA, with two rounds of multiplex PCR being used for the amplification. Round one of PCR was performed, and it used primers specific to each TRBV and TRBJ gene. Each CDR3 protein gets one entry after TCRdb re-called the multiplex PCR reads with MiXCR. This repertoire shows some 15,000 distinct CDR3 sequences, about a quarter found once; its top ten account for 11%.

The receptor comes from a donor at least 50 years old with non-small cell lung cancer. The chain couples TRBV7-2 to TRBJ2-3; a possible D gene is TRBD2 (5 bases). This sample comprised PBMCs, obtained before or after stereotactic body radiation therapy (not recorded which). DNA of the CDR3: TGTGCCAGCAGCTTAGGAGGGATCAGCACAGATACGCAGTATTTT. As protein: CASSLGGISTDTQYF.